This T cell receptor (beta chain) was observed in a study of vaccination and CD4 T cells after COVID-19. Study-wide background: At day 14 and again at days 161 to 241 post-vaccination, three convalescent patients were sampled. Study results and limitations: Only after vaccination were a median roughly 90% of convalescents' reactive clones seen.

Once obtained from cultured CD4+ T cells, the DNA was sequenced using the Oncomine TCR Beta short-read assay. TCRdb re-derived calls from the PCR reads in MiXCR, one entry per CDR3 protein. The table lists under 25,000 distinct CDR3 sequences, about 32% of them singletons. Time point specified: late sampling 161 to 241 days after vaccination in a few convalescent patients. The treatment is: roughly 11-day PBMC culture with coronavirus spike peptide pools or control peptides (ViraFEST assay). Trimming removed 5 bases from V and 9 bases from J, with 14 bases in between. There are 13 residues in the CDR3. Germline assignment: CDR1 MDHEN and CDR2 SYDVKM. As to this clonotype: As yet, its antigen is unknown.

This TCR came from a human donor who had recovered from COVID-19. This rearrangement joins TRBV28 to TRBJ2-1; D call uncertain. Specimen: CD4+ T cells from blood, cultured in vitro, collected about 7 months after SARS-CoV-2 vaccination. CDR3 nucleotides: TGTGCCAGCAGTCCTCGGCTCTTAACTGAGCAGTTCTTC. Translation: CASSPRLLTEQFF.